The entry below gives a single T cell receptor (beta chain) sequence along with its context. This sample stems from a study of blood T cell repertoires in COVID-19. Study information: The study drew acute and convalescent COVID-19 samples from the United States, Italy and Spain. Nucleic acid was either cDNA or gDNA, and it came from T cells, B-cell-depleted T cells, or PBMCs.

V trimming: 6 bases; J trimming: 4 bases; junction bases outside the gene matches: 15. In germline, CDR1 is LNHDA, CDR2 SQIVND (reference sequence). This CDR3 comprises 19 residues. In the study's own analysis: For nucleated cells, counts were estimated from reference gene primer amplification. Generated by immunoSEQ multiplex PCR, the TCRdb table keeps only in-frame clones and is missing some. The V and J calls and the clone size are those of that table, but D and trimming were determined from the DNA. The sample consists of around 95,000 clones, about 90% of them appearing once. The sequence was collected from a man under 40 in a cohort sampled during active COVID-19. The chain couples TRBV19 to TRBJ2-7; TRBD2 matches 16 bases. Sequences were obtained from peripheral blood. The CDR3 nucleotides are TGTGCCAGTAGCTTCTCGGGACTAGCGGGGGGGCGACATCCGTACGAGCAGTACTTC. This translates into CASSFSGLAGGRHPYEQYF.